This entry lists 17 T cell receptor beta chains sequenced from one sample in a study of cytomegalovirus exposure and HLA in healthy donors. Amplification used 60 Vbeta primers and 13 Jbeta primers. Here immunoSEQ multiplex PCR was the method, and the copy in TCRdb shows in-frame clones only, minus some. Of about 170,000 clones in the sample, approximately 59% are singletons; the top ten hold around 3%. Sequenced material: PBMCs. The receptors come from a man aged 35 to 55 in good health and CMV-seronegative.

This chain joins TRBV6-1 and TRBJ1-1; a weak D match, TRBD1 (5 bases). Per germline, CDR1 MNHNS and CDR2 SASEGT. The CDR3 loop spans 15 amino acids. Trimming left V 3 bases short and J 1 base short, with 12 bases between. The CDR3 nucleotides read TGTGCCAGCAGTGAGGCGAAAACAGGGAACACTGAAGCTTTCTTT. Its protein is CASSEAKTGNTEAFF.

This sequence joins TRBV29-1 and TRBJ2-2; 9 bases are shared with TRBD2. V shed 1 base, J shed 5 bases, and the junction held 8 bases outside the gene matches. The V gene's germline CDR1 is SQVTM and CDR2 ANQGSEA. CDR3 length equals 16 residues. The CDR3 sequence is CSVEGREGKLTGELFF. Written as DNA, the CDR3 is TGCAGCGTTGAAGGGCGGGAGGGAAAACTTACCGGGGAGCTGTTTTTT.

This chain uses TRBV7-3 with TRBJ1-1; maybe TRBD1 (6 bases). Germline CDR1 reads SGHTA; CDR2 reads FQGTGA. There are 14 residues in the CDR3. V was cut by 3 bases and J by 1 base, with 9 bases left in between. In DNA form, the CDR3 reads TGTGCCAGCAGCTTTTTGGGGGCGAACACTGAAGCTTTCTTT. This gives the protein CASSFLGANTEAFF.

The V and J genes are TRBV28 and TRBJ1-2; 7 positions agree with TRBD1. Germline V gene data show CDR1 as MDHEN and CDR2 as SYDVKM. This CDR3 has 14 amino acids. V was pared by 6 bases and J by 4 bases, with 8 bases of the junction left unmatched. The CDR3 sequence is CASRTTGTTYGYTF. For the CDR3, the DNA is TGTGCCAGCAGGACGACAGGGACGACCTATGGCTACACCTTC.

The chain couples TRBV19 to TRBJ1-5; 8 positions match TRBD1. After removal of 2 bases from V and 1 base from J, the junction contained 1 base not matched to a gene. This CDR3 region has 15 residues. Germline V gene sequence: CDR1 LNHDA, CDR2 SQIVND (reference sequence). The CDR3: CASSIRTGSNQPQHF. CDR3 DNA sequence: TGTGCCAGTAGTATAAGGACAGGGAGCAATCAGCCCCAGCATTTT.

The chain recombines TRBV4-3 with TRBJ1-4; TRBD1 might be the D (5 bases). The germline V gene encodes CDR1 LGHNA and CDR2 YSLEER. CDR3 length: 15 amino acids. Trimming stripped 4 bases from V and 4 bases from J, with 13 bases between. The CDR3 DNA follows: TGCGCCAGCAGCCCAACTGGACAAGATAATGAAAAACTGTTTTTT. Translation gives CASSPTGQDNEKLFF.

J is TRBJ2-7 and V is TRBV28, with TRBD2 matching 8 bases. The CDR3 runs to 13 residues. CDR1 and CDR2 from the germline V gene are MDHEN and SYDVKM. The trim removed 7 bases at V and 1 base at J, leaving 3 bases unmatched. The chain's CDR3 is CASTGGESYEQYF. In DNA form, the CDR3 reads TGTGCCAGCACCGGGGGGGAATCCTACGAGCAGTACTTC.

The rearrangement joins TRBV30 to TRBJ2-7, with 10 bases that match TRBD1. The CDR3 has 15 amino acids. Germline CDR1 and CDR2: GTSNPN and SVGIG (reference sequence). V was pared by 5 bases and J by 0 bases, with 7 bases of the junction left unmatched. The CDR3 coding sequence is TGTGCCTGGCAGGACAGGGGGGCGAGCTCCTACGAGCAGTACTTC. Residues: CAWQDRGASSYEQYF.

The rearrangement joins TRBV29-1 to TRBJ2-3, with 10 bases matching TRBD2. V lost 6 bases, J lost 1 base, and 7 bases stayed unmatched. This CDR3 comprises 15 residues. CDR1 is SQVTM, CDR2 ANQGSEA, per germline. The CDR3 DNA reads TGCAGCGTCGACCCCGGGACTAGCGGCACAGATACGCAGTATTTT. It encodes CSVDPGTSGTDTQYF.

The genes are TRBV30 and TRBJ2-3; TRBD2 is a possible D gene (6 bases). V lost 4 bases, J lost 2 bases, and 13 bases lay in between. Germline CDR1 is GTSNPN and CDR2 is SVGIG (reference sequence). The CDR3 runs to 14 residues. CDR3 sequence (DNA): TGTGCCTGGACTTCGGGACTCATCACAGATACGCAGTATTTT. Protein sequence: CAWTSGLITDTQYF. The variable domain in full, with the rest retrieved from reference TRBV30 and TRBJ2-3, is SQTIHQWPATLVQPVGSPLSLECTVEGTSNPNLYWYRQAAGRGLQLLFYSVGIGQISSEVPQNLSASRPQDRQFILSSKKLLLSDSGFYLCAWTSGLITDTQYFGPGTRLTVL.

J is TRBJ2-5 and V is TRBV5-1; TRBD1 is a possible D gene (6 bases). V lost 5 bases and J lost 1, with 12 bases in between. This CDR3 spans 14 amino acids. CDR1 SGHRS and CDR2 YFSETQ come from the germline V gene. CDR3: CASRSDSTQETQYF. CDR3 bases: TGCGCCAGCAGGTCGGACAGCACCCAAGAGACCCAGTACTTC.

Concerning this clone itself: One junction end disagrees with the germline gene, perhaps due to a read error. The chain carries TRBV4-2 and TRBJ1-2; D is ambiguous. In germline, CDR1 is LGHNA, CDR2 YNFKEQ. The CDR3 consists of 13 residues. CDR3: CAGSQDGAGGYTF. CDR3 DNA sequence: TGTGCCGGCAGCCAAGATGGTGCGGGCGGCTACACCTTC.

This clone was observed a handful of times. Other DNA sequences in this sample translate to the same CDR3. This chain joins TRBV5-1 and TRBJ1-2; D may be TRBD1 (5 bases). There are 14 residues in the CDR3. V was cut by 0 bases and J by 1 base, with 7 bases left in between. Per the germline V gene, CDR1 is SGHRS and CDR2 is YFSETQ. CDR3 DNA: TGCGCCAGCAGCTTGGGTAGGGGTAACTATGGCTACACCTTC. Protein product: CASSLGRGNYGYTF.

J is TRBJ2-1 and V is TRBV6-6, with D possibly being TRBD2 (5 bases). The CDR3 is 15 residues long. Trimming cost V 6 bases and J 8 bases, with 20 bases left between them. Germline lookup yields CDR1 MNHNY and CDR2 SVGAGI (reference sequence). The DNA of the CDR3 is TGTGCCAGCAGCCACGCGGGCCCTCCCCAGGATGAGCAGTTCTTC. As protein: CASSHAGPPQDEQFF.

This chain connects TRBV19 to TRBJ2-5; a weak D match, TRBD2 (5 bases). CDR1 and CDR2 (germline): LNHDA, SQIVND (reference sequence). The V end lost 6 bases, the J end lost 1 base, and 12 bases lay between the germline ends. The length of the CDR3 is 14 residues. DNA of the CDR3: TGTGCCAGTAGCGGACTTCATGCCCAAGAGACCCAGTACTTC. Residues: CASSGLHAQETQYF. The entire variable domain, with the rest obtained from reference TRBV19 and TRBJ2-5, is as follows: DGGITQSPKYLFRKEGQNVTLSCEQNLNHDAMYWYRQDPGQGLRLIYYSQIVNDFQKGDIAEGYSVSREKKESFPLTVTSAQKNPTAFYLCASSGLHAQETQYFGPGTRLLVL.

The J gene is TRBJ1-2, the V gene TRBV19; 10 positions match TRBD1. CDR1 is LNHDA, CDR2 SQIVND, per germline (reference sequence). The CDR3 is 15 residues long. J gave up 3 bases and V 11 bases, and 12 bases lay outside the gene matches. CDR3 in amino acids: CAGTRTGGPYYGYTF. Written as DNA, the CDR3 is TGTGCCGGTACCCGGACAGGGGGGCCTTACTATGGCTACACCTTC.

This CDR3 is CSVDEGSGNTIYF. Written as DNA, the CDR3 is TGCAGCGTTGATGAGGGTTCTGGAAACACCATATATTTT. The chain carries TRBV29-1 and TRBJ1-3, with D unresolved. The CDR3 has 13 amino acids. V was cut by 3 bases and J by 1 base, with 7 bases left in between. The germline V gene has CDR1 SQVTM and CDR2 ANQGSEA. Complete variable domain (other parts from reference TRBV29-1 and TRBJ1-3): SAVISQKPSRDICQRGTSLTIQCQVDSQVTMMFWYRQQPGQSLTLIATANQGSEATYESGFVIDKFPISRPNLTFSTLTVSNMSPEDSSIYLCSVDEGSGNTIYFGEGSWLTVV.